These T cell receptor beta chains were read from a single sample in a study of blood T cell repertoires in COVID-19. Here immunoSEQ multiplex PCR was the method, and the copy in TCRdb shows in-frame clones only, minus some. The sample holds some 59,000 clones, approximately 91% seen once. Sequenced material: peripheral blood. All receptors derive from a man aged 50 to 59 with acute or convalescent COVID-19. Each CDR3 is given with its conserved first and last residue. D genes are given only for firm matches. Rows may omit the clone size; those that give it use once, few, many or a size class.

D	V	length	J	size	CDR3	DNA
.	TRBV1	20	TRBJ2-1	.	CTSSQDRSWLAGISYNEQFF	TGCACCAGCAGCCAAGATCGGTCGTGGCTAGCGGGGATCTCCTACAATGAGCAGTTCTTC
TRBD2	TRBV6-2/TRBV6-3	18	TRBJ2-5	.	CASSYPSGTSGFQETQYF	TGTGCCAGCAGTTACCCGTCGGGGACTAGCGGGTTCCAAGAGACCCAGTACTTC
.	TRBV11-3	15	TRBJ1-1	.	CASSLLPRQDTEAFF	TGTGCCAGCAGCTTACTGCCACGACAGGACACTGAAGCTTTCTTT
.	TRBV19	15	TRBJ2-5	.	CASSISRQGQETQYF	TGTGCCAGTAGTATATCGAGGCAGGGCCAAGAGACCCAGTACTTC
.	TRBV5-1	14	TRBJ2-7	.	CASSPPDLSYEQYF	TGCGCCAGCAGCCCCCCGGACTTGTCCTACGAGCAGTACTTC
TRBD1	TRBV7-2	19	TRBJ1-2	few	CASSIPGGTGGFRGYGYTF	TGTGCCAGCAGCATCCCGGGGGGGACAGGGGGCTTTAGGGGATATGGCTACACCTTC
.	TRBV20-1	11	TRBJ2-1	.	CSASPRGSQFF	TGCAGTGCTAGCCCCAGAGGTTCGCAGTTCTTC
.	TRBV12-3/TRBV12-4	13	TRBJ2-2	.	CASTTRHTGELFF	TGTGCCAGCACCACCAGGCACACCGGGGAGCTGTTTTTT
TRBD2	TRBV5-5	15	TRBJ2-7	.	CASSPSGTSSYEQYF	TGTGCCAGCAGCCCTAGCGGGACCAGCTCCTACGAGCAGTACTTC
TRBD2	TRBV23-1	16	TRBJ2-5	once	CASSQVEREREETQYF	TGCGCCAGCAGTCAAGTTGAGCGGGAGAGGGAAGAGACCCAGTACTTC
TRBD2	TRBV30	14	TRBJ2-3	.	CAWTSGSPTDTQYF	TGTGCCTGGACTAGCGGGAGCCCCACAGATACGCAGTATTTT
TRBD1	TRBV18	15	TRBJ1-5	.	CASSPGQGGNQPQHF	TGTGCCAGCTCACCCGGACAGGGAGGCAATCAGCCCCAGCATTTT
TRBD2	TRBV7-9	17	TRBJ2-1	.	CASSHLGAGTSGNEQFF	TGTGCCAGCAGCCACCTGGGGGCCGGGACTAGCGGGAATGAGCAGTTCTTC
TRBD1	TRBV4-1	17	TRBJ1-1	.	CASSQAGTGALNTEAFF	TGCGCCAGCAGCCAAGCAGGGACAGGGGCCCTGAACACTGAAGCTTTCTTT
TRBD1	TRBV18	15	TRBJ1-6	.	CASSPGQGEYSPLHF	TGTGCCAGCTCACCTGGACAGGGGGAATATTCACCCCTCCACTTT
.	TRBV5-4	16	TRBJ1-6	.	CASSLGNENYNSPLHF	TGTGCCAGCAGCTTGGGCAACGAGAACTATAATTCACCCCTCCACTTT
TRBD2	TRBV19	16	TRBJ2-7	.	CASSLDSGTSPYEQYF	TGTGCCAGTAGTTTAGATTCCGGGACTAGTCCGTACGAGCAGTACTTC
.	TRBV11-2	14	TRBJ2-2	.	CASSLRPNTGELFF	TGTGCCAGCAGCTTGCGGCCGAACACCGGGGAGCTGTTTTTT
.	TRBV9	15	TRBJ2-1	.	CASSVGRDFHNEQFF	TGTGCCAGCAGCGTTGGGCGGGACTTCCACAATGAGCAGTTCTTC
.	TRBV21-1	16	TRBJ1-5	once	CAGTRRQGGDCQPQHF	TGTGCCGGTACCAGACGACAGGGCGGGGACTGTCAGCCCCAGCATTTT
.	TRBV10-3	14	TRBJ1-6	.	CAISERRVESPLHF	TGTGCCATCAGTGAACGGAGGGTTGAATCACCCCTCCACTTT
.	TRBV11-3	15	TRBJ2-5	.	CASSFQQGGQETQYF	TGTGCCAGCAGCTTTCAACAGGGCGGCCAAGAGACCCAGTACTTC
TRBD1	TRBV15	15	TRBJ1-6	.	CATSRETGYNSPLHF	TGTGCCACCAGCAGAGAGACAGGGTACAATTCACCCCTCCACTTT
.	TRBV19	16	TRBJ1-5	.	CASSMGRQGLGQPQHF	TGTGCCAGTAGTATGGGCCGGCAGGGCCTGGGTCAGCCCCAGCATTTT
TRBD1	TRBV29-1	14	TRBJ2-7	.	CSVRQGYLTYEQYF	TGCAGCGTTAGACAGGGCTACCTAACCTACGAGCAGTACTTC
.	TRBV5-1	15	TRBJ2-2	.	CASALTAGNTGELFF	TGCGCCAGCGCCCTAACCGCGGGCAACACCGGGGAGCTGTTTTTT
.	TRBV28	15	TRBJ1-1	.	CASTPLSISNTEAFF	TGTGCCAGCACCCCCCTGAGTATTTCTAACACTGAAGCTTTCTTT
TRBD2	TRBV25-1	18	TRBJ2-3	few	CASSDQTPGAGRADTQYF	TGTGCCAGCAGTGACCAGACACCCGGAGCGGGAAGGGCAGATACGCAGTATTTT
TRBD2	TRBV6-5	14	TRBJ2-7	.	CASRKTSGIYEQYF	TGTGCCAGCCGGAAGACTAGCGGGATATACGAGCAGTACTTC
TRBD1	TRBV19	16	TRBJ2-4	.	CASSTRTGGAKNIQYF	TGTGCCAGTAGTACCAGGACAGGGGGAGCCAAAAACATTCAGTACTTC
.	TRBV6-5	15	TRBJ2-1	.	CASRARGAVYNEQFF	TGTGCCAGCAGGGCCCGGGGAGCGGTCTACAATGAGCAGTTCTTC
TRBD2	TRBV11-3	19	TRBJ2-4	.	CASSLEGTSGALAKNIQYF	TGTGCCAGCAGCTTAGAGGGGACTAGCGGGGCACTAGCCAAAAACATTCAGTACTTC
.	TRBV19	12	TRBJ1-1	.	CASSMNRHEAFF	TGTGCCAGTAGTATGAACAGGCATGAAGCTTTCTTT
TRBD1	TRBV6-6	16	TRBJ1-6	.	CASSYRGPGDNSPLHF	TGTGCCAGCAGTTATAGGGGGCCAGGGGATAATTCACCCCTCCACTTT
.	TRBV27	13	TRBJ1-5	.	CASSARGNQPQHF	TGTGCCAGCAGTGCCCGCGGGAATCAGCCCCAGCATTTT
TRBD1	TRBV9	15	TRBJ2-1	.	CASSAPGQEYNEQFF	TGTGCCAGCAGCGCCCCGGGACAGGAGTACAATGAGCAGTTCTTC
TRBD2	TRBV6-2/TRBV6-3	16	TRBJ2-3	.	CASSYYSGRMGDTQYF	TGTGCCAGCAGTTACTATAGCGGGAGGATGGGAGATACGCAGTATTTT
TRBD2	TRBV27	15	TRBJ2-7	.	CASRYSGSAIYEQYF	TGTGCCAGCAGATATAGCGGGAGTGCCATTTACGAGCAGTACTTC
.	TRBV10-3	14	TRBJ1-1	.	CAISERGANTEAFF	TGTGCCATCAGCGAGCGAGGTGCGAACACTGAAGCTTTCTTT
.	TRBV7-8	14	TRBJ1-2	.	CASSLEGAIYGYTF	TGTGCCAGCAGCTTAGAAGGGGCCATCTATGGCTACACCTTC
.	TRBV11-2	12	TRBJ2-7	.	CASSQGSFGQYF	TGTGCCAGCAGCCAGGGGAGCTTTGGGCAGTACTTC
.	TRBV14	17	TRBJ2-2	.	CASSRRGRQTNTGELFF	TGTGCCAGCAGCCGGAGGGGACGGCAAACGAACACCGGGGAGCTGTTTTTT
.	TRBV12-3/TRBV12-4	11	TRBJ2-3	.	CASSLTDTQYF	TGTGCCAGCAGCCTTACAGATACGCAGTATTTT
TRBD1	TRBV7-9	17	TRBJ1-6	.	CASSLGTGTFYNSPLHF	TGTGCCAGCAGCTTAGGGACAGGGACCTTCTATAATTCACCCCTCCACTTT
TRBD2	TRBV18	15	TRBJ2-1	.	CASSLGLARGGEQFF	TGTGCCAGCTCCCTCGGACTAGCGAGAGGCGGGGAGCAGTTCTTC
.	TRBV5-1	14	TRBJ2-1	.	CASSLNEAYNEQFF	TGCGCCAGCAGCTTGAACGAGGCCTACAATGAGCAGTTCTTC
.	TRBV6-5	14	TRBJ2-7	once	CASSRVSGLDEQYF	TGTGCCAGTAGTAGAGTGTCGGGTCTGGACGAGCAGTACTTC
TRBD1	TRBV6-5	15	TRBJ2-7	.	CASSYSGDRGDEQYF	TGTGCCAGCAGTTACTCAGGGGACAGGGGTGACGAGCAGTACTTC
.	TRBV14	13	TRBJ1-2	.	CASSQSRGGGYTF	TGTGCCAGCAGCCAATCCCGAGGAGGTGGCTACACCTTC
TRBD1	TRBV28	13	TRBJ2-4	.	CASRGTGRDIQYF	TGTGCCAGCAGGGGGACAGGGAGGGACATTCAGTACTTC